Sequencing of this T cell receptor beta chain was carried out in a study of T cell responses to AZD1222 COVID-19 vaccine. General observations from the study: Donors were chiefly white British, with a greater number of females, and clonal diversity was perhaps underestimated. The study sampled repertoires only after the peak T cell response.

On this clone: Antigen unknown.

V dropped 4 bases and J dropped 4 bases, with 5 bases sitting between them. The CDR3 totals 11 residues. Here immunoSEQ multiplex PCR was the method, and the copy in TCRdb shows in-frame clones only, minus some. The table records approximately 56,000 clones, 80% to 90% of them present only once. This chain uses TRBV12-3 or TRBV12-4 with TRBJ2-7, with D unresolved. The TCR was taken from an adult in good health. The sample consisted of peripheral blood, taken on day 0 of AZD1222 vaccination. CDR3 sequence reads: CASSSLYEQYF. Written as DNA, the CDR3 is TGTGCCAGCAGTTCGTTGTACGAGCAGTACTTC.